The present TCR beta chain was sequenced within a study of blood T cell repertoires in COVID-19. Original data processing: Estimation of nucleated cell counts relied on the amplification of reference gene primers. Sequencing used immunoSEQ multiplex PCR; TCRdb keeps in-frame clones, though not all of them. V and J calls plus clone size are reproduced from that table; the DNA served to infer D and trimming. This table has approximately 80,000 clones, 78% appearing once. This clone was found many times. The CDR3 sequence is 15 residues long. CDR1 and CDR2 from the germline V gene are SQVTM and ANQGSEA. The ends lost 4 bases at V and 2 bases at J; junction bases unmatched: 8.

The receptor was isolated from a human donor in a cohort sampled during active COVID-19. The sequenced sample consisted of peripheral blood. This sequence joins TRBV29-1 and TRBJ2-3; 8 bases line up with TRBD2. The CDR3 DNA sequence: TGCAGCGTTGGGTCAACTAGCGGATTCACAGATACGCAGTATTTT. This codes for CSVGSTSGFTDTQYF.